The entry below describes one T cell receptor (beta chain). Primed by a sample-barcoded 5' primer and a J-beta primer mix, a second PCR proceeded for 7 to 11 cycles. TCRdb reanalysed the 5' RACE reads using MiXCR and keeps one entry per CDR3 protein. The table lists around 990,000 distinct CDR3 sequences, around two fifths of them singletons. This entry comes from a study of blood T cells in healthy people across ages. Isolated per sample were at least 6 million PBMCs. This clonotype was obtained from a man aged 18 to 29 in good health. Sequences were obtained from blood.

The CDR3 DNA is TGCAGTGCTAGAGTCACAGGGTACGAGCCCCAGCATTTT. Protein sequence: CSARVTGYEPQHF. The chain carries TRBV20-1 and TRBJ1-5; tentatively, D is TRBD1 (6 bases). Germline CDR1 reads DFQATT; CDR2 reads SNEGSKA (reference sequence). The CDR3 length is 13 residues. Trimming pared 1 base from V and 8 bases from J, leaving 12 bases between.